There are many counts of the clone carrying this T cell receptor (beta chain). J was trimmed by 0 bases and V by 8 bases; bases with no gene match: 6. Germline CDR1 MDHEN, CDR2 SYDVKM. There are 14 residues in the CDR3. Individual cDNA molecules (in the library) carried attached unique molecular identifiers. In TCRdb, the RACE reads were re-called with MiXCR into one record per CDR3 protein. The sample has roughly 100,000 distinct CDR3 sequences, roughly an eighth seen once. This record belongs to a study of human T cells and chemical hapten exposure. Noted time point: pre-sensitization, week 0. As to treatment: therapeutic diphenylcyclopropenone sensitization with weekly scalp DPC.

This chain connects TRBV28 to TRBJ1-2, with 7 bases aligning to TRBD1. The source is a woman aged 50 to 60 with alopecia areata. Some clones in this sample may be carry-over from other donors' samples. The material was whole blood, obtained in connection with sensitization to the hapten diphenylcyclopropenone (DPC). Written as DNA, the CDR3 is TGTGCCAGCCGACAGGGAAACGCTAACTATGGCTACACCTTC. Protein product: CASRQGNANYGYTF.